This TCR beta chain was sequenced in a study of blood T cell repertoires in COVID-19. Overall study context: From the United States, Italy and Spain came samples of acute and convalescent COVID-19. T cells, B-cell-depleted T cells, or PBMCs provided the cDNA or gDNA that served as material.

The V end was cut by 9 bases, the J end by 1 base, with 11 bases between. The CDR3 is made up of 14 amino acids. Germline V gene lookup returns CDR1 KGHDR and CDR2 SFDVKD. In the source study's methods: Reference gene primers were amplified, and this amplification served to estimate nucleated cell counts. Clones were sequenced by immunoSEQ multiplex PCR, and TCRdb holds only the in-frame ones, with some missing. D and trimming come from the DNA, and the V and J calls and clone size come from that table. The data show 95,000 to 110,000 clones, approximately 80% seen once. The chain has TRBV24-1 and TRBJ2-2; D may be TRBD1 (6 bases). The source material was peripheral blood. This sequence originates from a human donor in a cohort sampled during active COVID-19. CDR3 bases: TGTGCCACCTCCGACAGGTGGAACACCGGGGAGCTGTTTTTT. Translated: CATSDRWNTGELFF.